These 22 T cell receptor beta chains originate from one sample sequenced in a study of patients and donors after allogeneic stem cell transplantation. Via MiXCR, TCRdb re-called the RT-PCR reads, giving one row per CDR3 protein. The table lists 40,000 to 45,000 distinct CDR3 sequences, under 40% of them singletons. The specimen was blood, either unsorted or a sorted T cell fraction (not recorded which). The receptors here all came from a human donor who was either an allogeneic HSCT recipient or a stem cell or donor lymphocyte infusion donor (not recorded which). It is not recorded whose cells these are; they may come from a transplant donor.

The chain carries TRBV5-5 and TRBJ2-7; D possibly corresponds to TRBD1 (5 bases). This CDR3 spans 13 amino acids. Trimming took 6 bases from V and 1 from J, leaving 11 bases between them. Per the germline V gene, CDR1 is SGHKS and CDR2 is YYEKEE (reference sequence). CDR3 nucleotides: TGTGCCAGCACCCAACCAGGGTCCTACGAGCAGTACTTC. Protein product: CASTQPGSYEQYF. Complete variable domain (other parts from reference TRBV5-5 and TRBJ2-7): DAGVTQSPTHLIKTRGQQVTLRCSPISGHKSVSWYQQVLGQGPQFIFQYYEKEERGRGNFPDRFSARQFPNYSSELNVNALLLGDSALYLCASTQPGSYEQYFGPGTRLTVT.

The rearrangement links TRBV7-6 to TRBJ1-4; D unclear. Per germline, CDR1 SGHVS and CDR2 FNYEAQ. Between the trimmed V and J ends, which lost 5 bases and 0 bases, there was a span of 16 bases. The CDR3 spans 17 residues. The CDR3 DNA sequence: TGTGCCAGCAGCCACGTGGAAGGGCTTCCAACTAATGAAAAACTGTTTTTT. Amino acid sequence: CASSHVEGLPTNEKLFF.

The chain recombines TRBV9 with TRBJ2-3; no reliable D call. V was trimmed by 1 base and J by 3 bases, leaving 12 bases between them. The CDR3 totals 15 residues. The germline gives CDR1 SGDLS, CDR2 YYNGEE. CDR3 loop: CASSVYRGGTDTQYF. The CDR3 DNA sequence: TGTGCCAGCAGCGTATACCGCGGCGGTACAGATACGCAGTATTTT.

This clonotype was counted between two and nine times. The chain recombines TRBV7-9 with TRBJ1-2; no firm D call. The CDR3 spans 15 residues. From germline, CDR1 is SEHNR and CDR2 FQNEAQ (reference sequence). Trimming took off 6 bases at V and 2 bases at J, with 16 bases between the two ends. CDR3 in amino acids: CASRRLYRGNYGYTF. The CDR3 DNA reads TGTGCCAGCAGACGTCTATACAGAGGGAACTATGGCTACACCTTC.

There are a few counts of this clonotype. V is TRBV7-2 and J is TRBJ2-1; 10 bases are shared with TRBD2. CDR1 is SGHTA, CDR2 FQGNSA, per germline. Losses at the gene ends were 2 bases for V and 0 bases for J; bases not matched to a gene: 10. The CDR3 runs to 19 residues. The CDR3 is CASSLRGTSALSSYNEQFF. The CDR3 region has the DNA TGTGCCAGCAGCTTAAGGGGGACTAGCGCTTTAAGCTCCTACAATGAGCAGTTCTTC.

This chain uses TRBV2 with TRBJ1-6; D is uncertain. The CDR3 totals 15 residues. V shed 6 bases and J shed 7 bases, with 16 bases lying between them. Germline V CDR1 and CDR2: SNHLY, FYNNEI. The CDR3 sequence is CASRAPIPGNSPLHF. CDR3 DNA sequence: TGTGCCAGCAGGGCACCTATACCCGGGAATTCACCCCTCCACTTT.

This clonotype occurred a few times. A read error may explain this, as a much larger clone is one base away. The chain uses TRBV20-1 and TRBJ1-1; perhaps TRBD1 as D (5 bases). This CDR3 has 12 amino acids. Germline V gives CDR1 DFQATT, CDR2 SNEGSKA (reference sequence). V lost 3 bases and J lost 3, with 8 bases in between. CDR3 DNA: TGCAGTGCTAGCCGGGGGGACACTGAAGCTTTCTTT. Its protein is CSASRGDTEAFF.

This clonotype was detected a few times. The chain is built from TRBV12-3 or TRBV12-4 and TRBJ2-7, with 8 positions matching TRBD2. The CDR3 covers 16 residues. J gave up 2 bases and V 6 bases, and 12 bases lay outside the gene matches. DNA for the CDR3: TGTGCCAGCAGGCCCGGAACTAGCGGCTCCCCCTACGAGCAGTACTTC. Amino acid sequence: CASRPGTSGSPYEQYF.

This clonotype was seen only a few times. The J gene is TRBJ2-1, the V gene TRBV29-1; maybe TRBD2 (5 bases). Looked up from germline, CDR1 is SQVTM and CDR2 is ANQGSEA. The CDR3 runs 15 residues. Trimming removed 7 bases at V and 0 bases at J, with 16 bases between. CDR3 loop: CSAVRRTPSYNEQFF. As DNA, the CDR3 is TGCAGCGCCGTGCGAAGGACTCCCTCCTACAATGAGCAGTTCTTC.

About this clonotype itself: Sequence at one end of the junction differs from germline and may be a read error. The CDR3 loop reads CASSLGGTSTDTQYF. CDR3 bases: TGTGCTAGCAGCTTAGGCGGGACCAGCACAGATACGCAGTATTTT. This sequence joins TRBV7-7 and TRBJ2-3, with D perhaps TRBD2 (6 bases). The CDR3 runs 15 residues. Germline loops: CDR1 SSHAT, CDR2 FNYEAQ (reference sequence).

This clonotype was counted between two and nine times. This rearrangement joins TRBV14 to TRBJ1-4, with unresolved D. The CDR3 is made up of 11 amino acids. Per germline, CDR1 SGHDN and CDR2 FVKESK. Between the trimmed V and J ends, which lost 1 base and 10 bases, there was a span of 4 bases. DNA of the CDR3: TGTGCCAGCAGCCAAGTTGGAAAACTGTTTTTT. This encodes CASSQVGKLFF.

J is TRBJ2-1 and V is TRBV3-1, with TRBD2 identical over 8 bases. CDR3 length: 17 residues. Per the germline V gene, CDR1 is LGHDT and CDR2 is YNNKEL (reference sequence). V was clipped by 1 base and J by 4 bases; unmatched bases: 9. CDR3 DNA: TGTGCCAGCAGCCAAGGAGGGACGGGAGGGCCGTACAATGAGCAGTTCTTC. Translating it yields CASSQGGTGGPYNEQFF.

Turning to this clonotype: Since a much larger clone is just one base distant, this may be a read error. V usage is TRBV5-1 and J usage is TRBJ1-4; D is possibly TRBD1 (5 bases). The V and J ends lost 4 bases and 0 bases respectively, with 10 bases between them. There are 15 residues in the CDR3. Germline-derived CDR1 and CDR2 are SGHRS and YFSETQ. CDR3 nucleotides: TGCGCCAGCAGCGATCAGGGTACAACTAATGAAAAACTGTTTTTT. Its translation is CASSDQGTTNEKLFF.

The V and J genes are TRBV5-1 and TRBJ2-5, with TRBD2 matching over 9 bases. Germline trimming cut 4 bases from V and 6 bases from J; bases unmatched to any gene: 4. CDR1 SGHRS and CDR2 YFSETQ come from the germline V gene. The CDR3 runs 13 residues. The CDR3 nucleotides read TGCGCCAGCAGCGGGACTAGCTCAAAGACCCAGTACTTC. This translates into CASSGTSSKTQYF.

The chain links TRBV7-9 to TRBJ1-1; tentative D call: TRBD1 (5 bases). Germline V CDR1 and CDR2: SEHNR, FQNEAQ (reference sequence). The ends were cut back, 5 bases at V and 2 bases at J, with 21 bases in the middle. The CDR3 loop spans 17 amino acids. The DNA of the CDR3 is TGTGCCAGCAGCCACCCTTCGGCTCGGGGGGTTAACACTGAAGCTTTCTTT. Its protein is CASSHPSARGVNTEAFF. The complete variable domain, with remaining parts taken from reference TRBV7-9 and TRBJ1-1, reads DTGVSQNPRHKITKRGQNVTFRCDPISEHNRLYWYRQTLGQGPEFLTYFQNEAQLEKSRLLSDRFSAERPKGSFSTLEIQRTEQGDSAMYLCASSHPSARGVNTEAFFGQGTRLTVV.

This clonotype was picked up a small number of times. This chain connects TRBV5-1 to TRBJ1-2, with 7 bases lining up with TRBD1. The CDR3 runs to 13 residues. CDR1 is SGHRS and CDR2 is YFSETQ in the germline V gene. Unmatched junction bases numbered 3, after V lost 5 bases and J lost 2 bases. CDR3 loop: CASRWTGNYGYTF. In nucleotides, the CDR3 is TGCGCCAGCAGGTGGACAGGAAACTATGGCTACACCTTC.

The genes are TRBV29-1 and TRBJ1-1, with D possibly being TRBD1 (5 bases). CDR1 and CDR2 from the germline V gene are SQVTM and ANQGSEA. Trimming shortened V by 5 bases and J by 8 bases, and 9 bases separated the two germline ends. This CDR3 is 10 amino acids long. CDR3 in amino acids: CSVLGAEAFF. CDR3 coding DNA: TGCAGCGTTCTAGGGGCGGAAGCTTTCTTT. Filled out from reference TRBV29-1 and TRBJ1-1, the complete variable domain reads SAVISQKPSRDICQRGTSLTIQCQVDSQVTMMFWYRQQPGQSLTLIATANQGSEATYESGFVIDKFPISRPNLTFSTLTVSNMSPEDSSIYLCSVLGAEAFFGQGTRLTVV.

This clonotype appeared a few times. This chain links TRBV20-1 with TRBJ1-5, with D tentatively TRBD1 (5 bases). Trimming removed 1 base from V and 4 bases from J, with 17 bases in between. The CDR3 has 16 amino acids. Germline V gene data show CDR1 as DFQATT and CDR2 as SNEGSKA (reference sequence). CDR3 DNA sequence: TGCAGTGCTAGAGGGAGGAAGGAACAGGCTAATCAGCCCCAGCATTTT. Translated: CSARGRKEQANQPQHF.

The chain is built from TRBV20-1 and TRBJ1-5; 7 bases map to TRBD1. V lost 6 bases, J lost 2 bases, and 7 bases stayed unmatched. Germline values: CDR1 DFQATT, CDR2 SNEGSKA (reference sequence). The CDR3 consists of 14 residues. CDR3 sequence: CSAGTTGGNQPQHF. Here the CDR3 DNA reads TGCAGTGCAGGCACCACAGGGGGCAATCAGCCCCAGCATTTT.

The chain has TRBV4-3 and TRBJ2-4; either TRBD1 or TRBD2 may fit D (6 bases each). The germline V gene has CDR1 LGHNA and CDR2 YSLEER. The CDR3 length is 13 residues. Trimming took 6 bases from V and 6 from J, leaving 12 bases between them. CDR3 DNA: TGCGCCAGCAGTAGTGAGGGGGGAAACATTCAGTACTTC. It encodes CASSSEGGNIQYF.

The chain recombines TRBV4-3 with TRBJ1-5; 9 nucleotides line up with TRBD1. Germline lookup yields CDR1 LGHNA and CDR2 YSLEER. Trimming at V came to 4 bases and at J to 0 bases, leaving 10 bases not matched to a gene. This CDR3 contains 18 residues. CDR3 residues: CASSPGQGRTYSNQPQHF. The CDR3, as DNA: TGCGCCAGCAGCCCCGGACAGGGGCGAACTTATAGCAATCAGCCCCAGCATTTT.

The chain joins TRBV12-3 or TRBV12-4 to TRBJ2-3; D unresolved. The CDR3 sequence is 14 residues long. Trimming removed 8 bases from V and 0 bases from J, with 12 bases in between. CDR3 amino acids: CASDNGTSTDTQYF. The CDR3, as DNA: TGTGCCAGCGATAACGGAACTAGCACAGATACGCAGTATTTT.